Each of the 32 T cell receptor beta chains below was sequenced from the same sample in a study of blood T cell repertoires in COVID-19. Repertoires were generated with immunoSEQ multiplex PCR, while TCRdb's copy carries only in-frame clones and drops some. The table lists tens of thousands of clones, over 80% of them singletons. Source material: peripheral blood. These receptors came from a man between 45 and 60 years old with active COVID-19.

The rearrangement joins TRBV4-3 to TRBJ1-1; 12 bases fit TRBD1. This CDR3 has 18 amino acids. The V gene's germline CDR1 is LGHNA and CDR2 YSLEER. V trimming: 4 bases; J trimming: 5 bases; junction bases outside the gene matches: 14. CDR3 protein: CASSRQVTGQGARTEAFF. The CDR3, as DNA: TGCGCCAGCAGCCGGCAAGTAACGGGACAGGGGGCGAGGACTGAAGCTTTCTTT.

The CDR3 is CASSSYRGRRQPLHF. The CDR3 region has the DNA TGTGCCAGCAGCTCTTACAGGGGGCGGAGGCAACCCCTCCACTTT. This chain uses TRBV7-2 with TRBJ1-6, with 9 positions matching TRBD1. Germline V gene lookup returns CDR1 SGHTA and CDR2 FQGNSA. V gave up 4 bases and J gave up 12 bases; unmatched junction bases: 10. This CDR3 comprises 15 residues.

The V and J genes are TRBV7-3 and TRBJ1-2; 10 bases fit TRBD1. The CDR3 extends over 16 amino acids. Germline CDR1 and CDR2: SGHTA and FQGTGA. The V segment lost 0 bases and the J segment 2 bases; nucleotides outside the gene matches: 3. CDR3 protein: CASSLTADRGNYGYTF. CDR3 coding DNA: TGTGCCAGCAGCTTAACGGCGGACAGGGGGAACTATGGCTACACCTTC.

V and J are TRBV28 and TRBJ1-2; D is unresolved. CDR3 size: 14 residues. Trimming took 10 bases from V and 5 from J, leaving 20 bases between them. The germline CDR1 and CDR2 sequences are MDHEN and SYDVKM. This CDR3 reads CATSPGTEPYGYTF. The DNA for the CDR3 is TGTGCCACCAGCCCCGGCACAGAACCTTATGGCTACACCTTC.

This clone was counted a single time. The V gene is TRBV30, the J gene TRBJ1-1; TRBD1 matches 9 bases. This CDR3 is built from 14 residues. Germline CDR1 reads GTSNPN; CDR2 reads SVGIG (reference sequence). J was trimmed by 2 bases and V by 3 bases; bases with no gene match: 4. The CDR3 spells CAWRTGGYNTEAFF. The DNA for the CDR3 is TGTGCCTGGAGGACAGGGGGTTACAACACTGAAGCTTTCTTT.

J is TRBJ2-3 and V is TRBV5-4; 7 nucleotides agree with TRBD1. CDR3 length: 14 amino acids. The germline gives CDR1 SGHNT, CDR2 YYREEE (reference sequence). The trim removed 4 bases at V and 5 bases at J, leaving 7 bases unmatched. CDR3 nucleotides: TGTGCCAGCAGCGACCCAGGGGGTCAAGATACGCAGTATTTT. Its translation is CASSDPGGQDTQYF.

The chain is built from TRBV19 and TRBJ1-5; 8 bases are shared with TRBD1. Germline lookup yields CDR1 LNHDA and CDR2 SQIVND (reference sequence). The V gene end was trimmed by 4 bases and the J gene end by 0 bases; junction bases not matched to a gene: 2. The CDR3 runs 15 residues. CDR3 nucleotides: TGTGCCAGTAGTAGGGACAGGTATAGCAATCAGCCCCAGCATTTT. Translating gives CASSRDRYSNQPQHF.

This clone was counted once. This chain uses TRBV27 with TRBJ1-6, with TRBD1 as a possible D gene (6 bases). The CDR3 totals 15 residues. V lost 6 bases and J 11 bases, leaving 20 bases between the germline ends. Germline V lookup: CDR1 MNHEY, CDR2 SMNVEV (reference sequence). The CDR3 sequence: CASRVRLAGDTPLHF. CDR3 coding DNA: TGTGCCAGCAGGGTTCGGTTGGCAGGGGATACACCCCTCCACTTT.

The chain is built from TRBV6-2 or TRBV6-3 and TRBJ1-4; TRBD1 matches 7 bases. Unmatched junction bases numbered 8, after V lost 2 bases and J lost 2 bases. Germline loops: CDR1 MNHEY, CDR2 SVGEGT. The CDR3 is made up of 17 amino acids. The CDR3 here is CASSYQTGWITNEKLFF. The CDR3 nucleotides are TGTGCCAGCAGTTACCAGACAGGGTGGATCACTAATGAAAAACTGTTTTTT.

CDR3 sequence (DNA): TGTGCCGGGTCGGACAGGGGGCAAGATGGCTACACCTTC. Protein: CAGSDRGQDGYTF. The chain employs TRBV19 and TRBJ1-2; 11 bases map to TRBD1. Germline assignment: CDR1 LNHDA and CDR2 SQIVND (reference sequence). V dropped 11 bases and J dropped 6; count of bases not matched to a gene: 8. This CDR3 has 13 amino acids.

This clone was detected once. The CDR3 loop is CASSQDSGTDTQYF. CDR3 nucleotides: TGCGCCAGCAGCCAAGACAGCGGAACAGATACGCAGTATTTT. The J gene is TRBJ2-3, the V gene TRBV4-1, with a tentative D call TRBD2 (5 bases). Trimming took off 0 bases at V and 3 bases at J, with 7 bases between the two ends. Germline lookup yields CDR1 MGHRA and CDR2 YSYEKL. The CDR3 contains 14 residues.

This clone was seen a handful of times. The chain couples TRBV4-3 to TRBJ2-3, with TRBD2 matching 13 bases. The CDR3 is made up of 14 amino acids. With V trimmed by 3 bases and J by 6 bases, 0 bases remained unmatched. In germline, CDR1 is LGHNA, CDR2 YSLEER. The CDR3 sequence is CASSQGLAGDTQYF. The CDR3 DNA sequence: TGCGCCAGCAGCCAGGGACTAGCGGGGGATACGCAGTATTTT.

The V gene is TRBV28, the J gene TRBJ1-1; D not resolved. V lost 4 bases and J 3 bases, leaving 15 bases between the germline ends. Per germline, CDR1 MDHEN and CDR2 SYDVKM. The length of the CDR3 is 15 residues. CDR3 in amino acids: CASSSPGYKDTEAFF. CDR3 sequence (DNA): TGTGCCAGCAGTTCCCCGGGATACAAGGACACTGAAGCTTTCTTT.

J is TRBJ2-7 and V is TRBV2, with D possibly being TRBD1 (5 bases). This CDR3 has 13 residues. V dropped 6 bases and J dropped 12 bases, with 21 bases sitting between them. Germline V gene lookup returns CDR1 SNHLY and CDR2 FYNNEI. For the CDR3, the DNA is TGTGCCAGCAGCGAAACCTCCCAGGGTCTAATGTACTTC. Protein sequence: CASSETSQGLMYF.

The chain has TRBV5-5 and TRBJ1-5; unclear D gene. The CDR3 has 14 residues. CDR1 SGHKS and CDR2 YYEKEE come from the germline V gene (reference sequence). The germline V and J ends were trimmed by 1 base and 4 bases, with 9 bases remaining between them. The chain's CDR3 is CASSLLVGNQPQHF. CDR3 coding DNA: TGTGCCAGCAGCTTGCTCGTCGGGAATCAGCCCCAGCATTTT.

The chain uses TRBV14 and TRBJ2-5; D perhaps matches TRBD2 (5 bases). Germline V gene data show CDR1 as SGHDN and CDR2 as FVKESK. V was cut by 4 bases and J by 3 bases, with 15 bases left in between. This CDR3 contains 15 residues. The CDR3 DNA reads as TGTGCCAGCAGCCGTAACCGGGATTTGGAAGAGACCCAGTACTTC. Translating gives CASSRNRDLEETQYF.

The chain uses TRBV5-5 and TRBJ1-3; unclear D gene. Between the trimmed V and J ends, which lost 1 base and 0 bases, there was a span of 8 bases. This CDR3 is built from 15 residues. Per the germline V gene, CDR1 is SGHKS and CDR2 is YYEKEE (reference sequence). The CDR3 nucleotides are TGTGCCAGCAGCTTGCGTCGGGACTCTGGAAACACCATATATTTT. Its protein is CASSLRRDSGNTIYF.

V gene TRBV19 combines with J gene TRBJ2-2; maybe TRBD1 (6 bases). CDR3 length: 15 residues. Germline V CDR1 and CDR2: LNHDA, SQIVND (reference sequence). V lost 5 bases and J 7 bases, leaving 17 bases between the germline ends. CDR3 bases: TGTGCCAGTAGTGCGGCCGGGACATCTCTCGGGGAGCTGTTTTTT. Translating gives CASSAAGTSLGELFF.

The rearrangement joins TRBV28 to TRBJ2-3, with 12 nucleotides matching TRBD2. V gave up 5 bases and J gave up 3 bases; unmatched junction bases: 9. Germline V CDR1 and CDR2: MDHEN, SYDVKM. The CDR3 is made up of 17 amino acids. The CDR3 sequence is CASSSYVLAGGTDTQYF. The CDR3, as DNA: TGTGCCAGCAGTAGTTACGTCCTAGCGGGGGGGACAGATACGCAGTATTTT.

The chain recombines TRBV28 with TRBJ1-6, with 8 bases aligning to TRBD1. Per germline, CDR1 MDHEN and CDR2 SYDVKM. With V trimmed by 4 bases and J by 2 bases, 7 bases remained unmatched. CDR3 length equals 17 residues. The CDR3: CASSSHGTGAYNSPLHF. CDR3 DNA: TGTGCCAGCAGTTCCCACGGGACAGGTGCCTATAATTCACCCCTCCACTTT.

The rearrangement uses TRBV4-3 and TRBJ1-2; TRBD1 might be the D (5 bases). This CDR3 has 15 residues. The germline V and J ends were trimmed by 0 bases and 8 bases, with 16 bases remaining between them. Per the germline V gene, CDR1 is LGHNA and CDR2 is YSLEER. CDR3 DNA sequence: TGCGCCAGCAGCCAAGATCCAAGGGGCTGGGAAGGCTACACCTTC. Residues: CASSQDPRGWEGYTF.

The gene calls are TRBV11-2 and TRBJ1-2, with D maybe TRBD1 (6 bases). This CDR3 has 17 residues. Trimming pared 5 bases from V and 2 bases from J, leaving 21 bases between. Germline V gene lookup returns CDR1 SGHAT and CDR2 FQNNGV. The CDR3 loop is CASSRPGTPGPNYGYTF. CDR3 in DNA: TGTGCCAGCAGCCGCCCCGGGACACCGGGTCCCAACTATGGCTACACCTTC.

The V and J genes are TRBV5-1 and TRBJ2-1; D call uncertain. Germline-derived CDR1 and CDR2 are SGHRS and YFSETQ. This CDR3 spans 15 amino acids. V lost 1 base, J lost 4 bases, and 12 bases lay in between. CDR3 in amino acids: CASSLQTRGYNEQFF. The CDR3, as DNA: TGCGCCAGCAGCTTGCAAACAAGAGGATACAATGAGCAGTTCTTC.

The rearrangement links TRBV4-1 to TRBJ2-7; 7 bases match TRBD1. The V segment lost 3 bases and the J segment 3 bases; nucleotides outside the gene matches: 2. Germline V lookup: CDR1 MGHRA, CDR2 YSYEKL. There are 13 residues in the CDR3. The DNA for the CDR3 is TGCGCCAGCAGCCAGGGGGACAGCTACGAGCAGTACTTC. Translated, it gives CASSQGDSYEQYF.

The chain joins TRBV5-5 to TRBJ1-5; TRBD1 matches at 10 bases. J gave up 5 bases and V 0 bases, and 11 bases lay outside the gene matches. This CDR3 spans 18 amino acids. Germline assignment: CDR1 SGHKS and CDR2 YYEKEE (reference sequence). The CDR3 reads CASSLGRDRGRRDQPQHF. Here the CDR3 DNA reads TGTGCCAGCAGCTTGGGTCGGGACAGGGGAAGGAGGGATCAGCCCCAGCATTTT.

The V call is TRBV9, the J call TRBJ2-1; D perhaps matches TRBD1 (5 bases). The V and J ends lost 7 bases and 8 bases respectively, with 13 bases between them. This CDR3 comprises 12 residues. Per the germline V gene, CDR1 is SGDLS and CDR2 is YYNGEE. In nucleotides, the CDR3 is TGTGCCAGCTCGGCAGCCAGGGATGAGCAGTTCTTC. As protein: CASSAARDEQFF.

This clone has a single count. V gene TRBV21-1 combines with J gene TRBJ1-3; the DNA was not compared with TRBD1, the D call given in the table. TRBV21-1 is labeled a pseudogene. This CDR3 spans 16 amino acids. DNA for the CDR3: TGTGCCAGCAGCAACGCGACCCGGGACAGGGGAAACACCATATATTTT. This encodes CASSNATRDRGNTIYF.

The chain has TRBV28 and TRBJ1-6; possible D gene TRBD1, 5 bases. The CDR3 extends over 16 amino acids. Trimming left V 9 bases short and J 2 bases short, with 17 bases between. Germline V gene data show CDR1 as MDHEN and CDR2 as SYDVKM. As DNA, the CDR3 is TGTGCCAGTACAGGACTAGCCGATACCTATAATTCACCCCTCCACTTT. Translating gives CASTGLADTYNSPLHF.

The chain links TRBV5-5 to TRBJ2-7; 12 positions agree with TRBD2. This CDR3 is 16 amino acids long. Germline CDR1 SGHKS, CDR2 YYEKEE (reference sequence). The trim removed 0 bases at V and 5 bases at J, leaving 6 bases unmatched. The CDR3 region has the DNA TGTGCCAGCAGCTTGGAACTAGCGGGAGGAGGGCACGAGCAGTACTTC. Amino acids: CASSLELAGGGHEQYF.

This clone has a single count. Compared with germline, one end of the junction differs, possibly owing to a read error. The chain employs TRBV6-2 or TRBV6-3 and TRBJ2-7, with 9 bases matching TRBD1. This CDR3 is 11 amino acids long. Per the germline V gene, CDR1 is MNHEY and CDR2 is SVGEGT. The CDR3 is CASSRGQGRLF. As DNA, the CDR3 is TGTGCCAGCAGTCGTGGACAGGGGCGGCTCTTC.

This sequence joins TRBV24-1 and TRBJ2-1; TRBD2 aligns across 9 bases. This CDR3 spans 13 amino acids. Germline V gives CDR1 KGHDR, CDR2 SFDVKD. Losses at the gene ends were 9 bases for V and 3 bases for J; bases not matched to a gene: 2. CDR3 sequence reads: CATQAGGYNEQFF. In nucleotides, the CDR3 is TGTGCCACCCAAGCGGGAGGCTACAATGAGCAGTTCTTC.

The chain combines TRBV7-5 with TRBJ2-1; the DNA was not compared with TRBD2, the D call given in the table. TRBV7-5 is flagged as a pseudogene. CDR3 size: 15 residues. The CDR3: CVRSLEREGRNEQFF. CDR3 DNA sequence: TGTGTCAGAAGCTTGGAGCGGGAGGGTCGAAACGAGCAGTTCTTC.